This T cell receptor (beta chain) was recorded in a study of T cell changes during pregnancy in multiple sclerosis. Profiling relied on immunoSEQ multiplex PCR, and the TCRdb table lists in-frame clones only, not all of them. This sample yields more than 80,000 clones, of which about 90% are seen a single time; 1.5% to 2% belongs to the top ten. Germline trimming cut 5 bases from V and 7 bases from J; bases unmatched to any gene: 6. Per the germline V gene, CDR1 is SGHTA and CDR2 is FQGNSA. The CDR3 consists of 13 residues. Sequences were derived from peripheral blood, sampled before pregnancy. This chain uses TRBV7-2 with TRBJ2-5; 8 bases are a match to TRBD1. The TCR sequence derives from a female donor with multiple sclerosis, enrolled in a pregnancy study. CDR3 bases: TGTGCCAGCAGCCCACAGGGGGACGGGACCCAGTACTTC. As protein: CASSPQGDGTQYF.